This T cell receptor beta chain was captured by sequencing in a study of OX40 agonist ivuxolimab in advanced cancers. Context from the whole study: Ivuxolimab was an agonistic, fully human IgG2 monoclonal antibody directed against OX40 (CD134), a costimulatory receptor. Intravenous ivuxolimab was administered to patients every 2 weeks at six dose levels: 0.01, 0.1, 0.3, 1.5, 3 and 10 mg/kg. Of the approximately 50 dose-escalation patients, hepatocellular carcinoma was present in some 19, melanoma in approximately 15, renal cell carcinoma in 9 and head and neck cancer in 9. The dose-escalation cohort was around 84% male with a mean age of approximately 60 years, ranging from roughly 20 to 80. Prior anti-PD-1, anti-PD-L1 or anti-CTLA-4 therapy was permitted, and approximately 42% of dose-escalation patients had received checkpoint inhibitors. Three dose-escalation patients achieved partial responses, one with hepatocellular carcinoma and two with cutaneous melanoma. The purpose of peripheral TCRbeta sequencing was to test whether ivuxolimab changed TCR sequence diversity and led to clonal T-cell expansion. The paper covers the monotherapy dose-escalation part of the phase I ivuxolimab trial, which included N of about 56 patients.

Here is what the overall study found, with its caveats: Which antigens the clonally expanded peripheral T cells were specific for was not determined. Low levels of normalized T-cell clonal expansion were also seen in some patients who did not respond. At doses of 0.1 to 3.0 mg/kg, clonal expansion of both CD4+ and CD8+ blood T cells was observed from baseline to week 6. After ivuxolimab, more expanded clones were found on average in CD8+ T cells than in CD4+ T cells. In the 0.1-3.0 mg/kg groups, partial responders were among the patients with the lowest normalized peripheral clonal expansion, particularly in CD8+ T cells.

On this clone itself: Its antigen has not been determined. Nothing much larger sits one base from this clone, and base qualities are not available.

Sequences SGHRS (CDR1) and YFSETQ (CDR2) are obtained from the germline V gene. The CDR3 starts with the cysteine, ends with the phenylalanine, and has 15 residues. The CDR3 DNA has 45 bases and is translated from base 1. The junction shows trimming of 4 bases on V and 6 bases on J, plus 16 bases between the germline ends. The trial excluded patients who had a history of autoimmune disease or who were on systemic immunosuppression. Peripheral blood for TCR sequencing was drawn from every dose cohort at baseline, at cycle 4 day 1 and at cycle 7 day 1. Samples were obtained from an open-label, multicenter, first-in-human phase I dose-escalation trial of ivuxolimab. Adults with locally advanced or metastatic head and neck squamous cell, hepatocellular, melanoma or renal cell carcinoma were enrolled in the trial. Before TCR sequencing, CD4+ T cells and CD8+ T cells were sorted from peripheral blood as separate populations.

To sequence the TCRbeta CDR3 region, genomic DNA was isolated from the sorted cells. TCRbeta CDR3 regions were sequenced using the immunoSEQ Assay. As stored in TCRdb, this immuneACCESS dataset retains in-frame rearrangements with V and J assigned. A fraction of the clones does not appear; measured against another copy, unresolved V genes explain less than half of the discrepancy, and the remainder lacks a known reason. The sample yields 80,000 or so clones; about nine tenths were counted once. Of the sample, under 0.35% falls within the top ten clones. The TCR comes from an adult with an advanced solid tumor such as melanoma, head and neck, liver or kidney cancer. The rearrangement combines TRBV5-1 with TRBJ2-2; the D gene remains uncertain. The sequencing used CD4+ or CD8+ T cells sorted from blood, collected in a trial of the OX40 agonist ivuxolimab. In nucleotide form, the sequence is TGCGCCAGCAGCCCTCGGACCGCTGGTGCCGGGGAGCTGTTTTTT. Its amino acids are CASSPRTAGAGELFF.